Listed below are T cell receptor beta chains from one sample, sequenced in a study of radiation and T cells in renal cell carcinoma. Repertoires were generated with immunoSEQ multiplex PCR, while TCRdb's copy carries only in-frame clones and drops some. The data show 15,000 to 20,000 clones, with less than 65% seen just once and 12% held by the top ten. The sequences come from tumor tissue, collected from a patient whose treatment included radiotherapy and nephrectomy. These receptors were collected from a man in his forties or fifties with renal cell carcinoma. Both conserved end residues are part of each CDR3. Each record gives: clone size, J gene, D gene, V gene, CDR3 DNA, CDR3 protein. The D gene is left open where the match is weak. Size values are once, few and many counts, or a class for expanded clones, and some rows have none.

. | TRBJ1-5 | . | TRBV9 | TGTGCCAGCAGCGTAGACCTCGGGAGCAATCAGCCCCAGCATTTT | CASSVDLGSNQPQHF
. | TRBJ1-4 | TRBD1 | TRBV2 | TGTGCCAGCAACAGGGGGCAGCCTAATGAAAAACTGTTTTTT | CASNRGQPNEKLFF
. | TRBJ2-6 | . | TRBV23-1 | TGCGCCAGCAGTCTCCTCCAGCAGGGCCAAAGCTCTGGGGCCAACGTCCTGACTTTC | CASSLLQQGQSSGANVLTF
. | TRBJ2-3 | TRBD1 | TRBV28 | TGTGCCAGCAGTTTAAGACAGGGGACCCACACAGATACGCAGTATTTT | CASSLRQGTHTDTQYF
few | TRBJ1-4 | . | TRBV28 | TGTGCCAGCCACTTCGGGGGGCTTAATGAAAAACTGTTTTTT | CASHFGGLNEKLFF
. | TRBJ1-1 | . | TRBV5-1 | TGCGCCAGCAGCGACCCAGGTGGGGGGAACACTGAAGCTTTCTTT | CASSDPGGGNTEAFF
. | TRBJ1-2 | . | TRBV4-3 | TGCGCCAGCAGCCAAGATGTGGGGGCGACAGTCCGGGGCTACACCTTC | CASSQDVGATVRGYTF
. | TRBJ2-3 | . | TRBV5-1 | TGCGCCAGCACTAACACAGATACGCAGTATTTT | CASTNTDTQYF
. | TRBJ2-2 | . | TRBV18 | TGTGCCAGCTCACAATCGGACGGACGCACCGGGGAGCTGTTTTTT | CASSQSDGRTGELFF
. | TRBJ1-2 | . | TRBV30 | TGTGCCTGGAGTGTACTGGCAACCCCGCCGAGTGAAGGCTACACCTTC | CAWSVLATPPSEGYTF
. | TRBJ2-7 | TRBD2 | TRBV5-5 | TGTGCCAGCAGCTTGGTTGGGCTAGCGGGGATAACCTACGAGCAGTACTTC | CASSLVGLAGITYEQYF
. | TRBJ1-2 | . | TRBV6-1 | TGTGCCAGCAGTGTGGGACGTCCCAGCTATGGCTACACCTTC | CASSVGRPSYGYTF
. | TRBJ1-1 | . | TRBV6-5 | TGTGCCAGCAGCCTCCTAGGGGGGAACACTGAAGCTTTCTTT | CASSLLGGNTEAFF
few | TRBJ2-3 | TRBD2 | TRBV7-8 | TGTGCCAGCAGTCAACGGGAGGGCCCAACAGATACGCAGTATTTT | CASSQREGPTDTQYF
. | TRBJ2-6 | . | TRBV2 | TGTGCCAGCAGTGAGACCCCAGCCTCTGGGGCCAACGTCCTGACTTTC | CASSETPASGANVLTF
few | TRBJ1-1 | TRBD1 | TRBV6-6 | TGTGCCAGCAGTTACGGGACAGGCGGGAACACTGAAGCTTTCTTT | CASSYGTGGNTEAFF
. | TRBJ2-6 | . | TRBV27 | TGTGCCAGCAGTTTTCAGCCCTCTGGGGCCAACGTCCTGACTTTC | CASSFQPSGANVLTF
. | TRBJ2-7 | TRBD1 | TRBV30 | TGTGCCGGGGACAGACAATACGAGCAGTACTTC | CAGDRQYEQYF
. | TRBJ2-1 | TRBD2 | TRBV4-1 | TGCGCCAGCAGCCCGGGACTAGCGGGAGTGACCTACAATGAGCAGTTCTTC | CASSPGLAGVTYNEQFF
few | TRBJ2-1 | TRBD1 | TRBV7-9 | TGTGCCAGCAGCTTAGGTCCCAGGGGGTCGTACAATGAGCAGTTCTTC | CASSLGPRGSYNEQFF
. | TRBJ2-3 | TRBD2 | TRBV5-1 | TGCGCCAGCAGCTTGTTAGCGGGAGGCACAGATACGCAGTATTTT | CASSLLAGGTDTQYF
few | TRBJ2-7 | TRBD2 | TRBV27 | TGTGCCAGCAGAACGACTAGCGCGCGCGAGCAGTACTTC | CASRTTSAREQYF
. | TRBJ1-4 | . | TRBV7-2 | TGTGCCAGCAGCTTAGGACTGGAAAAACTGTTTTTT | CASSLGLEKLFF
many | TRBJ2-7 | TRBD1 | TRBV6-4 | TGTGCCAGCAGTGAGGGGTCAGGGGGTTTGTACGAGCAGTACTTC | CASSEGSGGLYEQYF
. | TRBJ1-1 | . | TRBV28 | TGTGCCAGCAGGCCCTCGATGAACACTGAAGCTTTCTTT | CASRPSMNTEAFF
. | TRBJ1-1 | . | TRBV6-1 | TGTGCCAGCAGTGAAGCGGGCCTCCAAGCTTTCTTT | CASSEAGLQAFF
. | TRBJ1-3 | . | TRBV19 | TGTGCCAGTAGTATAGCACAGGCGATCTCTGGAAACACCATATATTTT | CASSIAQAISGNTIYF
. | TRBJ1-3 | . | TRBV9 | TGTGCCAGCAGCCCTGGAGGATCTGGAAACACCATATATTTT | CASSPGGSGNTIYF
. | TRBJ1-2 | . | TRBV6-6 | TGTGCCAGCAGACCAAACCGGGACGGCGCAAATGGCTACACCTTC | CASRPNRDGANGYTF
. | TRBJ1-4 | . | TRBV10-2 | TGCGCCAGCAGTGAGCGAGAGCTTTCCGCAACTAATGAAAAACTGTTTTTT | CASSERELSATNEKLFF
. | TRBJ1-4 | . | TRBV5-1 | TGCGCCAGCAGCGACGGGACCGATAACAATGAAAAACTGTTTTTT | CASSDGTDNNEKLFF
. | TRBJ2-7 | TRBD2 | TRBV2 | TGTGCCAGCAGTCCAACGAGGACTAGCGGGGGCTACGAGCAGTACTTC | CASSPTRTSGGYEQYF
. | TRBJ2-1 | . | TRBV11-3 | TGTGCCAGCAGCCTACGGTCTAGCGAGTTCGGTGAGCAGTTCTTC | CASSLRSSEFGEQFF
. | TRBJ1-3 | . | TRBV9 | TGTGCCAGCAGCGTAGCACAGAACTCTGGAAACACCATATATTTT | CASSVAQNSGNTIYF
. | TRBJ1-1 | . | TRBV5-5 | TGTGCCAGCAGCCTACGCTTTAAGGGGGACACTGAAGCTTTCTTT | CASSLRFKGDTEAFF
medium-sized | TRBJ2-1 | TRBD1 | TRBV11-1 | TGTGCCAGCAGCTTAGCGTTCGGACAGGGGGCTTTAGAGCAGTTCTTC | CASSLAFGQGALEQFF
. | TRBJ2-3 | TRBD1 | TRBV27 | TGTGCCAGCAGGACAGGGGCAGATACGCAGTATTTT | CASRTGADTQYF
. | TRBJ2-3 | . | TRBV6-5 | TGTGCCAGCAAGGGGACTAGCACAGATACGCAGTATTTT | CASKGTSTDTQYF
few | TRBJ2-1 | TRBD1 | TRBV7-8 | TGTGCCAGCAGCTACCGACCCGGGACAGGGAACAATGAGCAGTTCTTC | CASSYRPGTGNNEQFF
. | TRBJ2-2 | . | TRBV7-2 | TGTGCCAGCAGCTTAAGACCCACCGCGGGCGGGGAGCTGTTTTTT | CASSLRPTAGGELFF
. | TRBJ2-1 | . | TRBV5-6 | TGTGCCAGCAACCCTGGTGGGCCCAGGAGCTCCTACAATGAGCAGTTCTTC | CASNPGGPRSSYNEQFF
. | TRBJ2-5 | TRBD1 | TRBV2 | TGTGCCAGCAGTCGGACAGGGGGGCAGACCCAGTACTTC | CASSRTGGQTQYF
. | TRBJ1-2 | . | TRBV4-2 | TGTGCCAGCAGCTTGTCAGGGGCAAGGTATGGCTACACCTTC | CASSLSGARYGYTF
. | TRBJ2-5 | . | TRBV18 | TGTGCCAGCTCACCGCGCCGGGACACCGAGCCGACCCAGTACTTC | CASSPRRDTEPTQYF
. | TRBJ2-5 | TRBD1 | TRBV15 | TGTGCCACCAGCAGAGGACACAGGGGGGATTTGGCAGAGACCCAGTACTTC | CATSRGHRGDLAETQYF
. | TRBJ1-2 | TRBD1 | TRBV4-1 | TGCGCCAGCAGCCCTCCAGGGGGCAATGGCTACACCTTC | CASSPPGGNGYTF
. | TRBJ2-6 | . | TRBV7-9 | TGTGCCAGCAGCATCATCCCCCAGGATTCGGGGGCCAACGTCCTGACTTTC | CASSIIPQDSGANVLTF
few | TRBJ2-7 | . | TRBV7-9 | TGTGCCAGCAGCCCCGTGTGGGGGGCGGACGAGCAGTACTTC | CASSPVWGADEQYF
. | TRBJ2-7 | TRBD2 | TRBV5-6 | TGTGCCAGCAGCTACCGCGGGAGGGCCTACGAGCAGTACTTC | CASSYRGRAYEQYF
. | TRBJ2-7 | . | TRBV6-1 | TGTGCCAGCAGCAAACAGGCCGAGGGCGAGCAGTACTTC | CASSKQAEGEQYF
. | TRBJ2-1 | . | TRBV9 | TGTGCCAGCAGCGGGGAAAGCGCCTACAATGAGCAGTTCTTC | CASSGESAYNEQFF
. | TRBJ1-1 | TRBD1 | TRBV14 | TGTGCCAGCAGCCAATTTTTAGGGACAGCGAACACTGAAGCTTTCTTT | CASSQFLGTANTEAFF
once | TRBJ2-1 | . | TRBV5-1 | TGCGCCAGCAGCTTGGGGGTTTCCTACAATGAGCAGTTCTTC | CASSLGVSYNEQFF
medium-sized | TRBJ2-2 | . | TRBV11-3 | TGTGCCAGCAGCTCTCCCTCCGGGAGAAACACCGGGGAGCTGTTTTTT | CASSSPSGRNTGELFF
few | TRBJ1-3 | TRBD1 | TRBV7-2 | TGTGCCAGCAGCCCTGACAGGGTCGGAAACACCATATATTTT | CASSPDRVGNTIYF